This TCR beta chain stems from a study of cytomegalovirus exposure and HLA in healthy donors. Study-wide results and limits: Investigators reported 150 to 200 TCR beta chains as tied to cytomegalovirus.

Germline V lookup: CDR1 SGHDT, CDR2 YYEEEE. This CDR3 has 15 residues. Trimming shortened V by 0 bases and J by 5 bases, and 11 bases separated the two germline ends. As concerns this clone: Its antigen remains unidentified.

TCRdb's copy holds only in-frame clones and misses some; the assay was immunoSEQ multiplex PCR. The sample lists hundreds of thousands of clones; about 90% were seen once. The validation cohort, a group of around 120 subjects, included the donors and was separate from the roughly 720-subject first cohort. This TCR was recovered from a man between 18 and 29 years old in good health and CMV-seropositive. Sequencing input: PBMCs. The chain employs TRBV5-6 and TRBJ2-2, with D unclear. The CDR3 protein is CASSLVAGRTGELFF. In DNA, the CDR3 is TGTGCCAGCAGCTTGGTAGCAGGACGGACCGGGGAGCTGTTTTTT.